This T cell receptor (beta chain) derives from a study of lymphopenia after photon versus proton radiotherapy. Study-level findings and limits: Relative stability marked proton patients; photon patients lost diversity and naive cells.

Of note for this clone: The antigen is unknown.

V lost 4 bases, J lost 2 bases, and 7 bases stayed unmatched. Germline V gene sequence: CDR1 MGHRA, CDR2 YSYEKL. The CDR3 spans 16 residues. Measured with immunoSEQ multiplex PCR; TCRdb has only the in-frame clones, and not every one. The sample holds around 17,000 clones; around 84% are singletons and the top ten take around a fifth. V is TRBV4-1 and J is TRBJ2-1; 8 bases line up with TRBD1. The specimen comprised peripheral blood, sampled from a patient treated with proton-based radiotherapy. The sequence was collected from a man between 65 and 85 years old with pancreatic cancer. CDR3 residues: CASSLSETGAYNEQFF. CDR3 DNA sequence: TGCGCCAGCAGCCTATCCGAGACAGGGGCCTACAATGAGCAGTTCTTC.